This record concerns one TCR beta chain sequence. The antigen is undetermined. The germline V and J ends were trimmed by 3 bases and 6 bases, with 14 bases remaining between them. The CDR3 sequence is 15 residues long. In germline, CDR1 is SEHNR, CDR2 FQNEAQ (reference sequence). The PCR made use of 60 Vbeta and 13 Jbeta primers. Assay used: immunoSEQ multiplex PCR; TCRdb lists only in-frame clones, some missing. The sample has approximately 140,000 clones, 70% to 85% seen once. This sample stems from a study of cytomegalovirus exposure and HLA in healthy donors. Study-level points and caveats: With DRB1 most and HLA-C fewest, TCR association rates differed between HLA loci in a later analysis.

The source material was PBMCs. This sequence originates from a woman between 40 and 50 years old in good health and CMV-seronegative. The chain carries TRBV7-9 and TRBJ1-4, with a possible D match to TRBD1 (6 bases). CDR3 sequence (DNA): TGTGCCAGCAGCTTCCTCACAGGGTTCGATGAAAAACTGTTTTTT. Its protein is CASSFLTGFDEKLFF.